The 32 T cell receptor beta chains below were found in one sample sequenced in a study of cytomegalovirus exposure and HLA in healthy donors. Clones were read by immunoSEQ multiplex PCR, and TCRdb kept only the in-frame ones, dropping some. This sample has over 150,000 clones, with about 86% found just once. Sequencing was carried out using PBMCs. The receptors derive from a woman younger than 35 in good health and CMV-seropositive.

CDR3 sequence: CASSLGTGSSYNEQFF. The CDR3, as DNA: TGCGCCAGCAGCTTGGGGACGGGGTCCTCCTACAATGAGCAGTTCTTC. The rearrangement uses TRBV5-1 and TRBJ2-1, with D tentatively TRBD2 (5 bases). Trimming cost V 0 bases and J 0 bases, with 10 bases left between them. The CDR3 is 16 amino acids. Germline CDR1 reads SGHRS; CDR2 reads YFSETQ.

This clone appeared a single time. The chain recombines TRBV7-8 with TRBJ2-5; D call uncertain. This CDR3 is built from 16 residues. V shed 2 bases and J shed 2 bases, with 15 bases lying between them. CDR1 SGHVS and CDR2 FQNEAQ come from the germline V gene. CDR3: CASSLYTLTKQETQYF. In DNA form, the CDR3 reads TGTGCCAGCAGCTTATATACCCTGACAAAACAAGAGACCCAGTACTTC.

The rearrangement uses TRBV13 and TRBJ2-3; a weak D match, TRBD1 (5 bases). The CDR3 is 13 amino acids. Germline CDR1 is PRHDT and CDR2 is FYEKMQ (reference sequence). The V gene lost 0 bases and the J gene lost 8 bases, with 9 bases spanning the gap. The CDR3 protein is CASSLGRDSTQYF. The CDR3 DNA sequence: TGTGCCAGCAGCTTAGGCCGTGACAGTACGCAGTATTTT.

The V call is TRBV19, the J call TRBJ1-6; D gene uncertain. Germline CDR1 reads LNHDA; CDR2 reads SQIVND (reference sequence). This CDR3 contains 16 residues. V was clipped by 5 bases and J by 8 bases, with 19 bases between them. CDR3 DNA: TGTGCCAGTAGTTTCGGAGCCTTGAGTTTGGATTCACCCCTCCACTTT. Translation gives CASSFGALSLDSPLHF.

The chain employs TRBV5-1 and TRBJ1-1; no reliable D call. The V gene's germline CDR1 is SGHRS and CDR2 YFSETQ. The V end was cut by 0 bases, the J end by 4 bases, with 10 bases between. The CDR3 is 14 residues long. The DNA for the CDR3 is TGCGCCAGCAGCTTGGTTCCCCTCGGCACTGAAGCTTTCTTT. Encoded protein: CASSLVPLGTEAFF.

The rearrangement links TRBV6-6 to TRBJ2-1; 7 nucleotides align to TRBD1. The trim removed 6 bases at V and 7 bases at J, leaving 15 bases unmatched. Looked up from germline, CDR1 is MNHNY and CDR2 is SVGAGI (reference sequence). The CDR3 has 16 amino acids. The CDR3 sequence: CASSPGRGQLRNEQFF. CDR3 coding DNA: TGTGCCAGCAGCCCTGGCCGGGGACAGTTGAGAAATGAGCAGTTCTTC.

V usage is TRBV14 and J usage is TRBJ2-1; no definite D call. The CDR3 loop spans 14 amino acids. Germline V gene lookup returns CDR1 SGHDN and CDR2 FVKESK. V dropped 1 base and J dropped 7 bases, with 11 bases sitting between them. The CDR3 is CASSQGVNRNEQFF. CDR3 nucleotide sequence: TGTGCCAGCAGCCAAGGTGTGAATCGGAATGAGCAGTTCTTC.

V is TRBV2 and J is TRBJ2-2; TRBD1 aligns across 7 bases. There are 14 residues in the CDR3. From germline, CDR1 is SNHLY and CDR2 FYNNEI. The trim removed 7 bases at V and 4 bases at J, leaving 6 bases unmatched. The CDR3: CASKRGQITGELFF. In nucleotides, the CDR3 is TGTGCCAGCAAGAGGGGGCAGATCACCGGGGAGCTGTTTTTT.

The V gene is TRBV7-3, the J gene TRBJ2-1; D remains unclear. Germline V gene lookup returns CDR1 SGHTA and CDR2 FQGTGA. The CDR3 consists of 13 residues. V was trimmed by 1 base and J by 8 bases, leaving 9 bases between them. The CDR3: CASSLSFRDEQFF. The CDR3 region has the DNA TGTGCCAGCAGCTTAAGCTTCCGGGATGAGCAGTTCTTC.

The chain carries TRBV15 and TRBJ1-1; D may be TRBD1 (5 bases). V was pared by 0 bases and J by 4 bases, with 12 bases between. This CDR3 region has 15 residues. Per the germline V gene, CDR1 is LNHNV and CDR2 is YYDKDF (reference sequence). The chain's CDR3 is CATSRDRLGGTEAFF. CDR3 in DNA: TGTGCCACCAGCAGAGATCGGTTGGGGGGCACTGAAGCTTTCTTT. The whole variable domain, filled in from reference TRBV15 and TRBJ1-1, reads DAMVIQNPRYQVTQFGKPVTLSCSQTLNHNVMYWYQQKSSQAPKLLFHYYDKDFNNEADTPDNFQSRRPNTSFCFLDIRSPGLGDTAMYLCATSRDRLGGTEAFFGQGTRLTVV.

The chain couples TRBV4-3 to TRBJ2-7; D gene uncertain. V was cut by 3 bases and J by 4 bases, with 10 bases left in between. This CDR3 contains 13 residues. The germline gives CDR1 LGHNA, CDR2 YSLEER. Here the CDR3 reads CASSQAVRYEQYF. DNA of the CDR3: TGCGCCAGCAGCCAGGCGGTCCGTTACGAGCAGTACTTC.

The chain combines TRBV7-9 with TRBJ1-2; D is uncertain. The V and J ends lost 7 bases and 5 bases respectively, with 14 bases between them. The CDR3 sequence is 13 residues long. Germline V gene lookup returns CDR1 SEHNR and CDR2 FQNEAQ (reference sequence). CDR3 in amino acids: CASTPDSLYGYTF. CDR3 DNA: TGTGCCAGCACCCCTGACTCACTTTATGGCTACACCTTC.

The count of this clone is one. The chain has TRBV10-2 and TRBJ1-1; no definite D call. Germline assignment: CDR1 WSHSY and CDR2 SAAADI. V lost 3 bases and J 3 bases, leaving 8 bases between the germline ends. CDR3 length equals 13 residues. CDR3 amino acids: CASSDPGYTEAFF. The CDR3 DNA is TGCGCCAGCAGTGATCCGGGTTACACTGAAGCTTTCTTT.

The genes are TRBV7-9 and TRBJ2-1; 9 bases line up with TRBD2. The junction had 14 bases not matched to a gene; V was cut back by 3 bases and J by 8 bases. Per germline, CDR1 SEHNR and CDR2 FQNEAQ (reference sequence). The CDR3 totals 17 residues. The CDR3 bases are TGTGCCAGCAGCTTTAAAGTGTCCAGCGGGGGGTTAGATGAGCAGTTCTTC. This encodes CASSFKVSSGGLDEQFF.

This clone showed up many times. The V and J genes are TRBV19 and TRBJ2-1; no definite D call. V lost 3 bases to trimming and J lost 5 bases, with 8 bases between them. The CDR3 totals 13 residues. Per germline, CDR1 LNHDA and CDR2 SQIVND (reference sequence). This CDR3 is CASSIGLNNEQFF. The CDR3 DNA follows: TGTGCCAGTAGTATCGGGTTGAACAATGAGCAGTTCTTC.

CDR3 protein: CASTRGGSRGRETQYF. DNA of the CDR3: TGTGCCAGCACTCGAGGAGGCTCGCGGGGGAGAGAGACCCAGTACTTC. The chain employs TRBV2 and TRBJ2-5; TRBD2 agrees at 7 bases. Looked up from germline, CDR1 is SNHLY and CDR2 is FYNNEI. The CDR3 spans 16 residues. J was trimmed by 4 bases and V by 7 bases; bases with no gene match: 15.

V is TRBV15 and J is TRBJ1-2, with TRBD1 matching 8 bases. CDR3 length equals 15 residues. In germline, CDR1 is LNHNV, CDR2 YYDKDF (reference sequence). V was pared by 1 base and J by 8 bases, with 9 bases of the junction left unmatched. The CDR3 spells CATSRGGQDIRGYTF. CDR3 in DNA: TGTGCCACCAGCAGAGGGGGACAGGACATACGAGGCTACACCTTC.

This chain connects TRBV5-6 to TRBJ1-4, with TRBD1 as a possible D gene (5 bases). CDR1 and CDR2 (germline): SGHDT, YYEEEE. The CDR3 extends over 14 amino acids. V was pared by 3 bases and J by 7 bases, with 13 bases between. CDR3 bases: TGTGCCAGCAGCTCCAGGGCTGTGCGTGAAAAACTGTTTTTT. Encoded protein: CASSSRAVREKLFF.

This chain uses TRBV5-4 with TRBJ1-1; TRBD1 might be the D (5 bases). V lost 4 bases and J lost 0, with 16 bases in between. CDR3 length equals 16 residues. Looked up from germline, CDR1 is SGHNT and CDR2 is YYREEE (reference sequence). The CDR3 nucleotides read TGTGCCAGCAGCCCCACGGGGGGTTCCATGAACACTGAAGCTTTCTTT. Translated: CASSPTGGSMNTEAFF.

The chain links TRBV19 to TRBJ1-2, with D possibly being TRBD1 (6 bases). Germline lookup yields CDR1 LNHDA and CDR2 SQIVND (reference sequence). Trimming removed 10 bases from V and 8 bases from J, with 26 bases in between. This CDR3 contains 15 residues. The CDR3 region is CATKNNHRVLGGYTF. The CDR3 DNA follows: TGTGCCACAAAGAACAACCACAGGGTTCTAGGAGGCTACACCTTC.

This clone was recorded only once. This chain's CDR3 is CATSRGGAGVLAKNIQYF. In DNA form, the CDR3 reads TGTGCCACCAGCAGAGGGGGGGCGGGGGTATTAGCCAAAAACATTCAGTACTTC. This sequence joins TRBV15 and TRBJ2-4; maybe TRBD2 (7 bases). The CDR3 runs 18 residues. Looked up from germline, CDR1 is LNHNV and CDR2 is YYDKDF (reference sequence). V was cut by 1 base and J by 0 bases, with 16 bases left in between.

This chain joins TRBV29-1 and TRBJ1-2; TRBD1 aligns across 9 bases. The germline V gene encodes CDR1 SQVTM and CDR2 ANQGSEA. V lost 2 bases and J lost 4; bases outside the gene matches: 11. The CDR3 contains 16 residues. This CDR3 is CSVEYVGQGWGYGYTF. CDR3 nucleotide sequence: TGCAGCGTTGAATACGTGGGACAGGGTTGGGGCTATGGCTACACCTTC.

The chain has TRBV5-6 and TRBJ1-2; 7 nucleotides align to TRBD1. Trimming removed 4 bases from V and 4 bases from J; junction bases left unmatched: 4. CDR3 length: 13 residues. CDR1 and CDR2 from the germline V gene are SGHDT and YYEEEE. The CDR3 region has the DNA TGTGCCAGCAGCGACCGGGACAGCTATGGCTACACCTTC. It specifies CASSDRDSYGYTF.

The chain carries TRBV6-5 and TRBJ1-3, with TRBD1 as a possible D gene (5 bases). Germline loops: CDR1 MNHEY, CDR2 SVGAGI. This CDR3 is built from 15 residues. V was cut by 2 bases and J by 0 bases, with 8 bases left in between. CDR3 DNA: TGTGCCAGCAGTTACCAGGGCTACTCTGGAAACACCATATATTTT. It is translated as CASSYQGYSGNTIYF.

The rearrangement uses TRBV2 and TRBJ2-7, with 8 positions matching TRBD2. V shed 9 bases, J shed 6 bases, and the junction held 7 bases outside the gene matches. The germline V gene encodes CDR1 SNHLY and CDR2 FYNNEI. This CDR3 has 12 residues. The CDR3, as DNA: TGTGCCAGAGCCTCCGGGAGGGGCGAGCAGTACTTC. It yields the protein CARASGRGEQYF.

The chain links TRBV10-3 to TRBJ1-4; D not resolved. The V end was cut by 9 bases, the J end by 0 bases, with 8 bases between. CDR3 length: 13 amino acids. Germline-derived CDR1 and CDR2 are ENHRY and SYGVKD. The CDR3 protein is CAIKPATNEKLFF. For the CDR3, the DNA is TGTGCCATTAAGCCGGCAACTAATGAAAAACTGTTTTTT.

The CDR3 spells CASSTGLQNIQYF. CDR3 bases: TGTGCCAGTAGTACAGGGTTGCAAAACATTCAGTACTTC. This chain links TRBV19 with TRBJ2-4, with a tentative D call TRBD1 (5 bases). Germline assignment: CDR1 LNHDA and CDR2 SQIVND (reference sequence). Deletions cut 4 bases from V and 5 bases from J, with 9 bases between. This CDR3 spans 13 amino acids.

The V gene is TRBV4-1, the J gene TRBJ2-1; possibly TRBD2 for D (6 bases). The CDR3 is 15 amino acids. Germline lookup yields CDR1 MGHRA and CDR2 YSYEKL. The ends were cut back, 2 bases at V and 3 bases at J, with 11 bases in the middle. This chain's CDR3 is CASSQISGLYNEQFF. As DNA, the CDR3 is TGCGCCAGCAGCCAAATTAGCGGTCTCTACAATGAGCAGTTCTTC.

The chain couples TRBV6-5 to TRBJ2-1; TRBD1 matches 8 bases. CDR1 and CDR2 (germline): MNHEY, SVGAGI. The V gene end was trimmed by 9 bases and the J gene end by 9 bases; junction bases not matched to a gene: 4. The CDR3 totals 11 residues. The CDR3 bases are TGTGCCAGTAAAACAGGGGGTGAGCAGTTCTTC. This encodes CASKTGGEQFF.

This chain joins TRBV18 and TRBJ1-1; D not certain. V gave up 6 bases and J gave up 0 bases, with 8 bases separating them. The germline CDR1 and CDR2 sequences are KGHSH and LQKENI. The CDR3 has 13 residues. The CDR3 DNA follows: TGTGCCAGCTCTCCCCAGATGAACACTGAAGCTTTCTTT. Protein: CASSPQMNTEAFF.

This chain connects TRBV18 to TRBJ1-3, with D unresolved. This CDR3 has 14 residues. CDR1 is KGHSH, CDR2 LQKENI, per germline. Trimming shortened V by 0 bases and J by 8 bases, and 11 bases separated the two germline ends. The CDR3 DNA is TGTGCCAGCTCACCACCGGGCCGGGGAGACACCATATATTTT. Residues: CASSPPGRGDTIYF.

The chain carries TRBV4-1 and TRBJ1-3, with 8 bases lining up with TRBD1. Germline V lookup: CDR1 MGHRA, CDR2 YSYEKL. Trimming cost V 2 bases and J 10 bases; bases outside gene matches: 16. The CDR3 spans 17 residues. As DNA, the CDR3 is TGCGCCAGCAGCCAAAATTGGGGGGGCAGGGGGCTGATGACCATATATTTT. Protein: CASSQNWGGRGLMTIYF.